What follows are 28 T cell receptor beta chains derived from one specimen sequenced in a study of shared clonotypes between healthy human individuals. The data were produced by immunoSEQ multiplex PCR, yet TCRdb's version contains in-frame clones alone and is incomplete. This table holds roughly 2,500,000 clones, roughly 93% found once. The sequencing sample was made of naive CD4+ T cells from PBMCs. Subset given: CD45RA+ positively selected. Receptors originate from a man aged 18 to 30 in good health. Some clones in this sample may be carry-over from other donors' samples.

The rearrangement links TRBV30 to TRBJ1-5, with a weak D call TRBD1 (5 bases). Germline V lookup: CDR1 GTSNPN, CDR2 SVGIG (reference sequence). This CDR3 comprises 14 residues. The ends were cut back, 1 base at V and 6 bases at J, with 13 bases in the middle. The CDR3: CAWSGGGWGQPQHF. For the CDR3, the DNA is TGTGCCTGGAGTGGGGGCGGGTGGGGTCAGCCCCAGCATTTT.

This chain joins TRBV10-3 and TRBJ1-3, with 7 bases matching TRBD1. V was clipped by 6 bases and J by 2 bases; unmatched bases: 7. The V gene's germline CDR1 is ENHRY and CDR2 SYGVKD. The CDR3 has 15 amino acids. The CDR3 DNA is TGTGCCATCAGCAAGGGACAGTCAACTGGAAACACCATATATTTT. Its translation is CAISKGQSTGNTIYF.

For this clone: Other DNA sequences from this sample encode an identical CDR3 as well. J is TRBJ2-1 and V is TRBV18, with D hard to call. There are 13 residues in the CDR3. The germline CDR1 and CDR2 sequences are KGHSH and LQKENI. Trimming pared 2 bases from V and 4 bases from J, leaving 6 bases between. The CDR3 region has the DNA TGTGCCAGCTCACCATCAGAGTACAATGAGCAGTTCTTC. Translating it yields CASSPSEYNEQFF. The full variable domain, with the rest looked up from reference TRBV18 and TRBJ2-1, is NAGVMQNPRHLVRRRGQEARLRCSPMKGHSHVYWYRQLPEEGLKFMVYLQKENIIDESGMPKERFSAEFPKEGPSILRIQQVVRGDSAAYFCASSPSEYNEQFFGPGTRLTVL.

The chain carries TRBV5-1 and TRBJ2-5, with 10 bases lining up with TRBD2. V was clipped by 2 bases and J by 4 bases; unmatched bases: 14. CDR3 size: 18 residues. The germline V gene has CDR1 SGHRS and CDR2 YFSETQ. The CDR3 sequence is CASSFPPTLAGVGETQYF. CDR3 nucleotide sequence: TGCGCCAGCAGCTTCCCCCCCACTCTAGCGGGAGTTGGAGAGACCCAGTACTTC.

V is TRBV28 and J is TRBJ2-7; D remains ambiguous. This CDR3 has 17 residues. V was pared by 6 bases and J by 2 bases, with 23 bases between. Germline CDR1 and CDR2: MDHEN and SYDVKM. This chain's CDR3 is CASSTNGDNRVPYEQYF. In nucleotides, the CDR3 is TGTGCCAGCAGCACCAATGGAGACAACCGAGTTCCCTACGAGCAGTACTTC.

The chain has TRBV5-8 and TRBJ2-3; D is perhaps TRBD2 (5 bases). The CDR3 extends over 13 amino acids. The germline V gene has CDR1 SGHTS and CDR2 YDEGEE. Between the trimmed V and J ends, which lost 5 bases and 1 base, there was a span of 8 bases. CDR3 sequence reads: CASRERGTDTQYF. As DNA, the CDR3 is TGTGCCAGCAGGGAGAGGGGCACAGATACGCAGTATTTT.

The V call is TRBV7-9, the J call TRBJ1-5; D is unclear. Trimming removed 1 base at V and 4 bases at J, with 17 bases between. The CDR3 spans 17 residues. In germline, CDR1 is SEHNR, CDR2 FQNEAQ (reference sequence). The CDR3 is CASSLEPGPSYNQPQHF. The CDR3 DNA is TGTGCCAGCAGCTTAGAACCTGGGCCATCTTATAATCAGCCCCAGCATTTT.

The rearrangement uses TRBV7-2 and TRBJ1-1; tentatively, D is TRBD1 (6 bases). The CDR3 loop spans 17 amino acids. The V gene's germline CDR1 is SGHTA and CDR2 FQGNSA. V was pared by 5 bases and J by 6 bases, with 25 bases between. The CDR3 DNA is TGTGCCAGCAGCACTCATGCTTGGATCAGGGGATCCCCTGAAGCTTTCTTT. Translated, it gives CASSTHAWIRGSPEAFF.

The rearrangement joins TRBV6-5 to TRBJ2-7, with 9 nucleotides matching TRBD1. The CDR3 is made up of 13 amino acids. Germline-derived CDR1 and CDR2 are MNHEY and SVGAGI. The junction had 6 bases not matched to a gene; V was cut back by 8 bases and J by 4 bases. CDR3 residues: CASRQGGSYEQYF. Written as DNA, the CDR3 is TGTGCCAGCCGACAGGGGGGTTCTTACGAGCAGTACTTC.

A single count supports this clone. The chain joins TRBV9 to TRBJ2-3; weak D call: TRBD1 (6 bases). With 3 bases removed from V and 2 bases from J, the gap between germline ends came to 10 bases. The germline V gene has CDR1 SGDLS and CDR2 YYNGEE. The CDR3 totals 14 residues. DNA for the CDR3: TGTGCCAGCAGCGGGACAGTCACCACAGATACGCAGTATTTT. Its translation is CASSGTVTTDTQYF.

The DNA for the CDR3 is TGTGCCAGCAGCCAACTCTCTTGGGCCAAAAACATTCAGTACTTC. It translates to CASSQLSWAKNIQYF. The chain has TRBV28 and TRBJ2-4; D ambiguous. This CDR3 is 15 amino acids long. The V gene's germline CDR1 is MDHEN and CDR2 SYDVKM. V was shortened by 6 bases and J by 1 base, with 13 bases between the two germline ends.

CDR3 nucleotides: TGTGCCAGCAGCTCTAAACCGGGACAGGGGACCTACGAGCAGTACTTC. Translating it yields CASSSKPGQGTYEQYF. This chain links TRBV7-2 with TRBJ2-7; 10 nucleotides align to TRBD1. Per the germline V gene, CDR1 is SGHTA and CDR2 is FQGNSA. This CDR3 has 16 amino acids. J lost 2 bases, V lost 4 bases, and 8 bases had no gene match. The full variable domain, its missing parts supplied by reference TRBV7-2 and TRBJ2-7, is GAGVSQSPSNKVTEKGKDVELRCDPISGHTALYWYRQSLGQGLEFLIYFQGNSAPDKSGLPSDRFSAERTGGSVSTLTIQRTQQEDSAVYLCASSSKPGQGTYEQYFGPGTRLTVT.

The V gene is TRBV7-9, the J gene TRBJ2-1; 8 bases align to TRBD2. V gave up 8 bases and J gave up 0 bases; unmatched junction bases: 9. Germline-derived CDR1 and CDR2 are SEHNR and FQNEAQ (reference sequence). The CDR3 runs 16 residues. The CDR3 region is CASGATSASSYNEQFF. The CDR3 region has the DNA TGTGCCAGCGGAGCGACTAGCGCGAGCTCCTACAATGAGCAGTTCTTC.

J is TRBJ1-5 and V is TRBV4-1; D is undetermined. CDR3 length equals 14 residues. V was cut by 4 bases and J by 0 bases, with 7 bases left in between. The germline V gene encodes CDR1 MGHRA and CDR2 YSYEKL. CDR3 nucleotides: TGCGCCAGCAGCCCCGGTTATAGCAATCAGCCCCAGCATTTT. Translation gives CASSPGYSNQPQHF.

V usage is TRBV18 and J usage is TRBJ2-4; D possibly corresponds to TRBD2 (5 bases). CDR1 is KGHSH, CDR2 LQKENI, per germline. The CDR3 loop spans 15 amino acids. V was trimmed by 3 bases and J by 1 base, leaving 10 bases between them. This chain's CDR3 is CASSPALVAKNIQYF. The CDR3, as DNA: TGTGCCAGCTCACCCGCACTAGTGGCCAAAAACATTCAGTACTTC.

The chain joins TRBV15 to TRBJ2-4, with 7 bases identical to TRBD2. Germline CDR1 and CDR2: LNHNV and YYDKDF (reference sequence). Germline trimming cut 1 base from V and 4 bases from J; bases unmatched to any gene: 10. The CDR3 extends over 17 amino acids. CDR3 coding DNA: TGTGCCACCAGCAGAGCCCTCGGTAAGCGGGGAAAAAACATTCAGTACTTC. Its protein product is CATSRALGKRGKNIQYF.

This clone was seen only a few times. V and J are TRBV18 and TRBJ1-1; perhaps TRBD1 as D (6 bases). Per germline, CDR1 KGHSH and CDR2 LQKENI. This CDR3 has 17 amino acids. Trimming took off 1 base at V and 0 bases at J, with 15 bases between the two ends. The CDR3 nucleotides read TGTGCCAGCTCACCACTGCGTTGGGGGGCGATGAACACTGAAGCTTTCTTT. It specifies CASSPLRWGAMNTEAFF.

V is TRBV4-1 and J is TRBJ2-7; 7 nucleotides agree with TRBD2. The CDR3 runs 15 residues. Per germline, CDR1 MGHRA and CDR2 YSYEKL. Germline trimming cut 1 base from V and 3 bases from J; bases unmatched to any gene: 6. The CDR3 here is CASSQGSGTIYEQYF. In DNA, the CDR3 is TGCGCCAGCAGCCAAGGGAGCGGGACTATCTACGAGCAGTACTTC.

Notes on this clone: Other DNA sequences from this sample encode an identical CDR3 as well. This sequence joins TRBV5-4 and TRBJ2-1; 10 nucleotides line up with TRBD1. V lost 3 bases, J lost 4 bases, and 4 bases stayed unmatched. Germline CDR1 and CDR2: SGHNT and YYREEE (reference sequence). The CDR3 has 15 residues. DNA for the CDR3: TGTGCCAGCAGCTCGGGACAGGGGAGTTACAATGAGCAGTTCTTC. It translates to CASSSGQGSYNEQFF.

In regard to this clone: Other nucleotide sequences in the sample specify the same CDR3. The gene calls are TRBV4-1 and TRBJ2-7, with 9 bases matching TRBD2. V dropped 1 base and J dropped 2; count of bases not matched to a gene: 3. CDR1 is MGHRA, CDR2 YSYEKL, per germline. CDR3 length: 15 amino acids. The CDR3 region has the DNA TGCGCCAGCAGCCAAGGTGCGGGAGGGCCCTACGAGCAGTACTTC. Protein sequence: CASSQGAGGPYEQYF.

This chain uses TRBV28 with TRBJ1-2; no clear D gene. The V gene's germline CDR1 is MDHEN and CDR2 SYDVKM. This CDR3 has 14 residues. The ends were cut back, 2 bases at V and 0 bases at J, with 7 bases in the middle. The CDR3, as DNA: TGTGCCAGCAGTTTAGTGGATCCTAACTATGGCTACACCTTC. It is translated as CASSLVDPNYGYTF.

V is TRBV2 and J is TRBJ2-7, with a tentative D call TRBD2 (5 bases). CDR3 length: 15 amino acids. Trimming left V 0 bases short and J 0 bases short, with 9 bases between. Per germline, CDR1 SNHLY and CDR2 FYNNEI. The CDR3 DNA reads as TGTGCCAGCAGTGAAGCTGGAGGCCTCTCCTACGAGCAGTACTTC. It encodes CASSEAGGLSYEQYF.

CDR3 protein: CSVLQETQYF. CDR3 nucleotides: TGCAGCGTCCTCCAAGAGACCCAGTACTTC. The chain couples TRBV29-1 to TRBJ2-5; D unclear. Germline loops: CDR1 SQVTM, CDR2 ANQGSEA. The CDR3 covers 10 residues. Trimming took 6 bases from V and 1 from J, leaving 3 bases between them.

This chain links TRBV4-2 with TRBJ2-4; 11 nucleotides match TRBD2. J was trimmed by 0 bases and V by 4 bases; bases with no gene match: 11. This CDR3 has 19 residues. Germline V lookup: CDR1 LGHNA, CDR2 YNFKEQ. In DNA, the CDR3 is TGTGCCAGCAGCCCGCGCTATAAGGGACTAGCGGTAGCCAAAAACATTCAGTACTTC. Translated: CASSPRYKGLAVAKNIQYF.

The V gene is TRBV7-2, the J gene TRBJ2-3; TRBD2 matches 9 bases. V lost 2 bases to trimming and J lost 1 base; unmatched junction nucleotides: 4. This CDR3 is built from 16 residues. CDR1 is SGHTA, CDR2 FQGNSA, per germline. The CDR3 loop reads CASSLWGLAGTDTQYF. The CDR3 DNA follows: TGTGCCAGCAGCTTATGGGGACTAGCTGGCACAGATACGCAGTATTTT.

V is TRBV28 and J is TRBJ2-2; TRBD2 matches at 9 bases. Germline values: CDR1 MDHEN, CDR2 SYDVKM. V was pared by 0 bases and J by 7 bases, with 6 bases of the junction left unmatched. CDR3 size: 16 residues. DNA of the CDR3: TGTGCCAGCAGTTTATGGGTTAGCGGGAGTTTCGGGGAGCTGTTTTTT. As protein: CASSLWVSGSFGELFF. Full variable domain (missing parts from reference TRBV28 and TRBJ2-2): DVKVTQSSRYLVKRTGEKVFLECVQDMDHENMFWYRQDPGLGLRLIYFSYDVKMKEKGDIPEGYSVSREKKERFSLILESASTNQTSMYLCASSLWVSGSFGELFFGEGSRLTVL.

This clone showed up just once. This chain uses TRBV6-5 with TRBJ2-1; D unresolved. V shed 5 bases and J shed 2 bases, with 13 bases lying between them. This CDR3 is 15 amino acids long. The germline gives CDR1 MNHEY, CDR2 SVGAGI. CDR3 sequence (DNA): TGTGCCAGCAGTCCGGGTTTCCCGACCTACAATGAGCAGTTCTTC. It is translated as CASSPGFPTYNEQFF.

The chain combines TRBV2 with TRBJ1-6; D gene uncertain. This CDR3 has 15 amino acids. Germline lookup yields CDR1 SNHLY and CDR2 FYNNEI. Trimming pared 7 bases from V and 7 bases from J, leaving 17 bases between. CDR3 nucleotide sequence: TGTGCCAGCATTCTCCAGGACGGTAGGAATTCACCCCTCCACTTT. It encodes CASILQDGRNSPLHF.